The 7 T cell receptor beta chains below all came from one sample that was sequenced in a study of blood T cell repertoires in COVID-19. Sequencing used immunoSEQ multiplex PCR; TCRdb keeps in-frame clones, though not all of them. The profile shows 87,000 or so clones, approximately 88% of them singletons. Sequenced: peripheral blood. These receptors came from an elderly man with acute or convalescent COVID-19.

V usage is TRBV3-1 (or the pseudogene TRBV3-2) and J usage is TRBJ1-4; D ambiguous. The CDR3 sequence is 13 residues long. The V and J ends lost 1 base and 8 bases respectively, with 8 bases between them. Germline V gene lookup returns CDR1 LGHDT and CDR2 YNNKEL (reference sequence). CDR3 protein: CASSQGPGEKLFF. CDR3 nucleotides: TGTGCCAGCAGCCAAGGGCCAGGAGAAAAACTGTTTTTT.

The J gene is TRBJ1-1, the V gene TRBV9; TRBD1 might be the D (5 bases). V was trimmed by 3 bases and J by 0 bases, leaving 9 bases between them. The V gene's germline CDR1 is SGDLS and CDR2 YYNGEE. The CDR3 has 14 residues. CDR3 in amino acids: CASSARQLNTEAFF. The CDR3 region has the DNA TGTGCCAGCAGCGCCCGACAGCTGAACACTGAAGCTTTCTTT.

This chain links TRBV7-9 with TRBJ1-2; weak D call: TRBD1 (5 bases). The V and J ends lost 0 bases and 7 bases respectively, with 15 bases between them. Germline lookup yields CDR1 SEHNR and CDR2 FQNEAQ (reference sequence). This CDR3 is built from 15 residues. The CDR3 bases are TGTGCCAGCAGCTTAGCGTCTTTTTCCCAGGGTGGCTACACCTTC. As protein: CASSLASFSQGGYTF.

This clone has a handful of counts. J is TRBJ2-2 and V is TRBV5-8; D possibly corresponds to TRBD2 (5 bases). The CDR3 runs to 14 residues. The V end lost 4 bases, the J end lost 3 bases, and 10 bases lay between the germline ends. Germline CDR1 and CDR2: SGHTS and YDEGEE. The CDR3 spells CASSRRVHTGELFF. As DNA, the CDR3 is TGTGCCAGCAGCCGGCGGGTCCACACCGGGGAGCTGTTTTTT.

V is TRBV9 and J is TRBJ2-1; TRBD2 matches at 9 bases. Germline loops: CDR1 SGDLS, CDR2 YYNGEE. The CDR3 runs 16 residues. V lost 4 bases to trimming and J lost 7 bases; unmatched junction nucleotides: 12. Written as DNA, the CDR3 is TGTGCCAGCAGCTTGCGGATAGCGGGAGACGGGAATGAGCAGTTCTTC. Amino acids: CASSLRIAGDGNEQFF. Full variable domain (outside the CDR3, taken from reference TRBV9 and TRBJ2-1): DSGVTQTPKHLITATGQRVTLRCSPRSGDLSVYWYQQSLDQGLQFLIQYYNGEERAKGNILERFSAQQFPDLHSELNLSSLELGDSALYFCASSLRIAGDGNEQFFGPGTRLTVL.

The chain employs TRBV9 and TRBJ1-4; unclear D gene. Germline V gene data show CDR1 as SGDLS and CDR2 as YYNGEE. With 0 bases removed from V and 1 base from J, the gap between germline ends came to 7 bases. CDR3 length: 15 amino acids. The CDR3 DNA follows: TGTGCCAGCAGCGTAGCCGTCGGAACTAATGAAAAACTGTTTTTT. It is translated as CASSVAVGTNEKLFF.

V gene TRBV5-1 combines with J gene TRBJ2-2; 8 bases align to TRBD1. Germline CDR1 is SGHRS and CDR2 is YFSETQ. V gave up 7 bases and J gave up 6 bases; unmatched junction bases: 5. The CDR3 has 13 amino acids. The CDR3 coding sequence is TGCGCCAGCGGAGGGACAGGTCCCGGGGAGCTGTTTTTT. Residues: CASGGTGPGELFF.